This TCR beta chain originates from a study of blood T cells in healthy people across ages. Overall study findings and caveats: The long-lived group displayed more naive CD4+ cells, plus higher diversity, than the aged donors did.

The use of a sample-barcoded 5' primer and a J-beta primer mix characterized a second PCR of roughly 6 to 12 cycles. Every cDNA molecule bore a tag from a template-switch adaptor containing 12 random nucleotides. In TCRdb, the 5' RACE reads were re-called with MiXCR into one record per CDR3 protein. The repertoire holds around 1,900,000 distinct CDR3 sequences, 30% to 40% seen once, with approximately 22% in the top ten. This clonotype has more than one count but fewer than ten. Antigen unknown. The CDR3 covers 18 residues. Unmatched junction bases numbered 12, after V lost 0 bases and J lost 4 bases. Germline V lookup: CDR1 MNHEY, CDR2 SVGAGI.

This chain links TRBV6-5 with TRBJ2-3; TRBD2 agrees at 8 bases. The sequencing sample was made of blood. The origin of this receptor is a human donor in good health. The CDR3: CASSYSTGGPRNADTQYF. Here the CDR3 DNA reads TGTGCCAGCAGTTACTCGACGGGGGGGCCACGAAACGCAGATACGCAGTATTTT.